This T cell receptor beta chain was sequenced during a study of cytomegalovirus exposure and HLA in healthy donors (dated by TCRdb to 2017 to 2019). Looking at the study overall: According to an earlier analysis of a few hundred of the donors, 150 million to 200 million T cells yielded approximately 120 million unique TCR beta sequences and more than 250 Gb of sequence data. Approximately 300 gigabases of sequencing data and around 88 million unique TCR sequences made up an early release that covered some 640 HLA-typed donors. Of the roughly 400 genotyped donors, 65% to 90% were placed in the genetic ancestry cluster associated with self-reported Caucasian donors. The aim of the study was to test whether cataloging public T cell receptors could identify signatures of past pathogen exposure. The T cell repertoires of 666 subjects were profiled by immunosequencing and related to cytomegalovirus serostatus. Besides the first cohort of approximately 670 subjects, a separate validation cohort made up of roughly 120 different subjects was used. To predict cytomegalovirus infection status, the study brought together high-throughput TCR immunosequencing, statistical association of individual TCRs with disease status, and machine learning. A later analysis re-examined previously published TCR beta repertoires from hundreds of donors and added high-resolution HLA genotyping to investigate patterns of TCR occurrence. Rather than drawing on any new phenotypic data, the later analysis identified candidate immune exposures from TCR beta sequences and the way those sequences occurred across donors. An earlier analysis of more than 450 of the donors used high-throughput TCR beta sequencing to judge whether each TCR beta V gene segment behaved as functional or pseudogenic. Donor age, sex, ethnicity and CMV serostatus were compiled alongside the repertoire data. A later genetic analysis used genome-wide SNP genotypes for about 60% of the 666 donors, treating that subset as a discovery cohort. Every discovery cohort repertoire had been produced on one sequencing platform. HLA typing covered class I and class II loci at four-digit resolution. The number of donors typed differed by locus, with roughly 620-630 for A, B, C, DRB1 and DQB1, around 500 for DQA1, under 610 for DPA1, and some 440 for DPB1. Four to six DR-DQ haplotypes were handled as single units for association and clustering, since linkage in the cohort was strong. Among some 410 genotyped donors of the cohort, an average of approximately 240,000 unique TCR beta nucleotide sequences were sequenced per donor, about a sixth of them non-productive.

The CDR3 goes from the cysteine to the phenylalanine over 13 residues. The read is trimmed to its CDR3 DNA, 39 bases read in frame from base 1. The germline V gene (reference sequence) specifies LNHDA as CDR1 and SQIVND as CDR2. The germline V end is reduced by 6 bases and the J end by 6 bases; junction bases left unmatched: 4. The protocol used for the library was the immunoSEQ multiplex PCR assay. For the multiplex PCR, a mixture combining 60 forward primers for TCR Vbeta segments and 13 reverse primers for TCR Jbeta segments was used. The CDR3 region of rearranged TCR beta genes was amplified from genomic DNA with a multiplex PCR assay. The Illumina HiSeq System was used to sequence the amplified TCR beta libraries as 87-base-pair reads. In the authors' own workflow: A later analysis counted tens of millions of unique TCR beta chains across the 650 to 700 repertoires, and some 11 million of these chains were shared by at least two donors. To remove PCR and sequencing errors, raw reads were error-corrected and collapsed into unique sequences using a nearest-neighbor algorithm that merged closely related sequences. V, D and J gene segments were assigned by aligning CDR3 sequences to IMGT reference sequences. For a sequence to be retained, at least a six-nucleotide match to both a V gene segment and a J gene segment was required. Rearrangements were called productive when the CDR3 lacked stop codons and stayed in frame with V and J; all others were non-productive. Following IMGT convention, CDR3 was defined as the stretch from the second conserved V-encoded cysteine up to the conserved J-encoded phenylalanine. Sequences without an unambiguous match to a single V gene segment were excluded from the earlier analysis of several hundred of the donors. In an earlier analysis of roughly 500 of the donors, V segments were called functional above 56.7% productive rearrangements and were called segregating when the between-donor standard deviation exceeded 5%. A statistical classification framework was developed to diagnose cytomegalovirus status using the catalog of TCR beta chain sequences. V and J gene assignment, in a later analysis, came from comparing TCR nucleotide sequences with IMGT/GENE-DB human TR gene sequences. The TCRdist pipeline was used in a later analysis to assign CDR3 sequences and most-parsimonious VDJ recombination scenarios. In a later analysis, each TCR beta chain was defined by its CDR3 amino acid sequence together with its V-gene family, and reads lacking a unique V-gene family were excluded. To address suspected cross-contamination and a sequencing artifact, a later analysis removed around 590 highly shared, low-generation-probability nucleotide sequences. A later analysis calculated a clonal expansion index for each public chain from normalized within-repertoire ranks of inferred template counts. A later analysis computed generation probabilities with a VDJ recombination model fitted to out-of-frame rearrangements, and checked the results against IGoR. Hypergeometric tests were used in a later analysis to score TCR-TCR, TCR-HLA and TCR-CMV co-occurrence, with a repertoire-size bias correction applied to the TCR pairs. A later analysis estimated false discovery rates by permuting HLA or CMV assignments 20 times. In a later analysis, co-occurring TCRs were grouped with DBSCAN, and TCRdist sequence similarity was added when clustering was performed within HLA-allele-positive subsets. Co-occurrence clustering excluded repertoires with fewer than 30,000 or more than 120,000 public chains, plus five with anomalous nucleotide sharing. Sourced from immuneACCESS, this table was stored by TCRdb with only in-frame sequences that have V and J called. A share of the clones is absent; for the studies checked, an unresolved V gene accounts for under half, and the remainder has no known explanation. The D gene and trimming were derived from the DNA, and the V and J assignments and clone size from that table. The sample table holds over 150,000 clones, of which more than 70% were seen once. Over 4.5% of the sample goes to the ten largest clones.

The cohort consisted of 670 or so healthy bone marrow donors. At the time of sampling, every cohort member was nominally healthy, though immune exposures that went unrecorded were likely present. The donor was CMV seronegative and was included in the group of 352 seronegative cohort members. Every donor gave a peripheral blood sample, and the peripheral blood mononuclear cells from that sample were used for TCR beta sequencing. Genomic DNA was extracted from the blood cell samples with the Qiagen DNeasy Blood Extraction Kit. Study-wide conclusions, independent of this receptor: Broadly in line with IMGT annotations, most TCR beta V segments showed up in productive rearrangements about 87% or about 30% of the time in an earlier analysis of 450 to 750 of the donors. Correlated functional status among segregating V segments might reflect linkage disequilibrium, but an unknown experimental factor could not be ruled out. Because counts were too low, seventeen rarely observed V segments, including chromosome 9 orphons, were left out of the earlier analysis of several hundred of the donors. In a later analysis, about 16,000 TCR beta sequences were associated with specific HLA alleles at a false discovery rate of 0.05. Only TCR beta chains were sequenced in this cohort, and the absence of alpha or paired-chain data limited detectable features. Most TCR sequences were seen in very few donors, while some public TCRs were found in many individuals. According to a later analysis, most CMV-associated TCR beta chains appeared to be HLA-restricted, and the HLA associations seemed to be driven largely by CMV exposure. A further reported finding was that TCR beta sequences accurately predicted the HLA-A and HLA-B alleles for most subjects in the first cohort. A later analysis found that TCR association rates varied across HLA loci, with DRB1 alleles showing the most associated TCRs and HLA-C alleles the fewest. The authors suggested that the approach could potentially be generalized to other disease states and immunological phenotypes. A total of 150 or so TCR beta chains were listed by the study as associated with cytomegalovirus. Because some donors lacked HLA typing at each locus, the association tests relied only on the typed subset. A later genetic analysis reported fewer N-insertions in productive TCRs among donors in an Asian-associated ancestry cluster than the approximately 700-donor mean. Compared with equally common non-associated chains, HLA-associated TCR beta chains in a later analysis were more clonally expanded and had lower generation probabilities. For the cohort, immune exposure information was limited to CMV serostatus. A cluster of highly shared sequence variants was judged likely to represent a technical artifact of the sequencing pipeline. When HLA alleles, especially DR and DQ, strongly co-occurred, attributing TCR associations to individual alleles was difficult. V-gene and J-gene trimming of TCR beta chains was associated with a missense DCLRE1C variant in a later genetic analysis, and the association was replicated in an independent cohort. A few of the identified cytomegalovirus-associated TCR beta chains were confirmed in vitro to be specific for cytomegalovirus antigens. Several of the top co-occurrence clusters appeared to be linked to parvovirus B19, influenza, CMV and Epstein-Barr virus, according to a later analysis. Some IMGT-functional V segments, including TRBV6-2 and TRBV6-3, could not be told apart with the 87-base-pair reads, so those segments were excluded. Roughly uniform sequencing depth across donors was assumed in presence/absence analyses, although this assumption may not hold. In both the original and validation cohorts, the classifier was reported to diagnose cytomegalovirus status with high specificity and sensitivity.

As regards this clone: Its antigen is currently not known. Qualities for individual bases were not recorded, and no much larger clone is one base off.

Sequenced input: PBMCs. This sequence was found in a male donor in good health and CMV-seronegative. This chain joins TRBV19 to TRBJ1-1; the central 10 bases match TRBD1. The DNA sequence follows: TGTGCCAGTAGGGGGACAGGGGTAGCTGAAGCTTTCTTT. The translation is CASRGTGVAEAFF.